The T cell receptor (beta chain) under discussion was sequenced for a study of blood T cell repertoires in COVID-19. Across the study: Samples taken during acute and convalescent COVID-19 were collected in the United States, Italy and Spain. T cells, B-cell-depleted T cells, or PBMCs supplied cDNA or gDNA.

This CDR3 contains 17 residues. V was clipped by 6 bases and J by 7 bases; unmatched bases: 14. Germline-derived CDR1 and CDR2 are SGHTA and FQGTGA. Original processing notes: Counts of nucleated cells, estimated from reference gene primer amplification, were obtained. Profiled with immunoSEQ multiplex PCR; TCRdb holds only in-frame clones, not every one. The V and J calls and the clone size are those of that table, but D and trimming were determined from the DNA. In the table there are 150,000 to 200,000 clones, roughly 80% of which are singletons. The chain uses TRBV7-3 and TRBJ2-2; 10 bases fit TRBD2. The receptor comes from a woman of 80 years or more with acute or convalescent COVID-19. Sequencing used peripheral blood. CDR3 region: CASSPTAAGGLSGELFF. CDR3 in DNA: TGTGCCAGCAGTCCCACGGCAGCGGGGGGGCTGAGCGGGGAGCTGTTTTTT.